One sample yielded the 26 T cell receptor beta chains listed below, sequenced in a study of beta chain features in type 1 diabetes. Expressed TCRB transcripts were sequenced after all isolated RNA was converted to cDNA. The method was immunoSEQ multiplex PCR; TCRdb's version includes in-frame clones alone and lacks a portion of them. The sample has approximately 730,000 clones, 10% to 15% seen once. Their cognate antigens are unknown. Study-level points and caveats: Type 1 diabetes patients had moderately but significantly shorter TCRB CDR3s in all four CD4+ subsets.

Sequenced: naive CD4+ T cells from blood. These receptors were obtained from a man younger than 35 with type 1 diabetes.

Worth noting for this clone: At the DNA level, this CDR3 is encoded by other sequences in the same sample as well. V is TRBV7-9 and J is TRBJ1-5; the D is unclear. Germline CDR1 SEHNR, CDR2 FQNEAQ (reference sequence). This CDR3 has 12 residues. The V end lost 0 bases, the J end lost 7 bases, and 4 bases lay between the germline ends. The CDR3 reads CASSLADQPQHF. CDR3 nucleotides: TGTGCCAGCAGCTTAGCGGACCAGCCCCAGCATTTT.

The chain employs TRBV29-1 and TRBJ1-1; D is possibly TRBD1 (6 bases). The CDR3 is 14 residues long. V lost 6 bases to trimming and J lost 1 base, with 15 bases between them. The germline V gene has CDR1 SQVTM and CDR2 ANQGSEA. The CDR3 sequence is CSVRRDNKNTEAFF. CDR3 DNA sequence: TGCAGCGTACGAAGGGACAACAAGAACACTGAAGCTTTCTTT.

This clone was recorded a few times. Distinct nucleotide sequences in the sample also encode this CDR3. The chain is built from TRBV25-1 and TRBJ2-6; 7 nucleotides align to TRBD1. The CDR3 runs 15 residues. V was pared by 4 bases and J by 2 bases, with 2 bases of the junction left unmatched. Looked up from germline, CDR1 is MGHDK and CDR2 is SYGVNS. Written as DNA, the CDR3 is TGTGCCAGCAGTGTTCAGGGGGCTGGGGCCAACGTCCTGACTTTC. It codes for CASSVQGAGANVLTF. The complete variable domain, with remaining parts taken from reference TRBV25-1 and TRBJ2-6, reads EADIYQTPRYLVIGTGKKITLECSQTMGHDKMYWYQQDPGMELHLIHYSYGVNSTEKGDLSSESTVSRIRTEHFPLTLESARPSHTSQYLCASSVQGAGANVLTFGAGSRLTVL.

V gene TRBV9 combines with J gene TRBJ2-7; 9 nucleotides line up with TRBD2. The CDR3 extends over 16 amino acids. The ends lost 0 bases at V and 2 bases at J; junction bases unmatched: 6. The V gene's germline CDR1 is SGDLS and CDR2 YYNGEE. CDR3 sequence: CASSVAASGDTYEQYF. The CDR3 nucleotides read TGTGCCAGCAGCGTAGCGGCTAGCGGGGATACCTACGAGCAGTACTTC.

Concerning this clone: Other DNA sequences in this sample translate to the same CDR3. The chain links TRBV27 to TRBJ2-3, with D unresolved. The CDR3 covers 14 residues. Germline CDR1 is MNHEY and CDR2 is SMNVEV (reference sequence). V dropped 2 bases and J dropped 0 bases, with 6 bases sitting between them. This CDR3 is CASSLVTSTDTQYF. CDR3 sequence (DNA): TGTGCCAGCAGTTTAGTGACTAGCACAGATACGCAGTATTTT.

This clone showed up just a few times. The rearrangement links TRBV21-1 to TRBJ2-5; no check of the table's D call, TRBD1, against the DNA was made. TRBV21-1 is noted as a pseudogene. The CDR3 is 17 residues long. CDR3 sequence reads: CATFWGDRGRREETQYF. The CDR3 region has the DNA TGTGCCACCTTTTGGGGGGACAGGGGGCGTCGGGAAGAGACCCAGTACTTC.

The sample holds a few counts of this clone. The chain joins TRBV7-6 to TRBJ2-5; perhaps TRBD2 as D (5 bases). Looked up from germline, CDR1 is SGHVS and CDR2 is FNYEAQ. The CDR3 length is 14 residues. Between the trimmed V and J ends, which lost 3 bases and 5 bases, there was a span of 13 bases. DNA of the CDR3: TGTGCCAGCAGCTTTGGGAGCGTAGTGGAGACCCAGTACTTC. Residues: CASSFGSVVETQYF.

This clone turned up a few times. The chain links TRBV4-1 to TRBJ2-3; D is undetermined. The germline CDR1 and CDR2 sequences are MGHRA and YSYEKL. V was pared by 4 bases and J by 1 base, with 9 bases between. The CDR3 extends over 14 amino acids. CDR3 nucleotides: TGCGCCAGCAGCCCCATCTCTGGCACAGATACGCAGTATTTT. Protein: CASSPISGTDTQYF.

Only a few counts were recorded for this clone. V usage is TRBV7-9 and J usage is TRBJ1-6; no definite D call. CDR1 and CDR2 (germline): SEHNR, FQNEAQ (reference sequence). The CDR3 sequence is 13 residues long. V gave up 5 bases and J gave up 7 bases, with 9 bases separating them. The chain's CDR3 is CASSTRQNSPLHF. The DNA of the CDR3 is TGTGCCAGCAGCACTCGTCAGAATTCACCCCTCCACTTT.

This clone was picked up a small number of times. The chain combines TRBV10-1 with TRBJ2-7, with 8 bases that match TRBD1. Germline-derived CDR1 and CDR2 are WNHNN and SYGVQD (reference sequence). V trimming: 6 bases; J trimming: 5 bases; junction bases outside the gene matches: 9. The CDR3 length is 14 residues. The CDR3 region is CASSRDRLIDEQYF. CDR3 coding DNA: TGCGCCAGCAGCCGGGACAGGCTTATCGACGAGCAGTACTTC.

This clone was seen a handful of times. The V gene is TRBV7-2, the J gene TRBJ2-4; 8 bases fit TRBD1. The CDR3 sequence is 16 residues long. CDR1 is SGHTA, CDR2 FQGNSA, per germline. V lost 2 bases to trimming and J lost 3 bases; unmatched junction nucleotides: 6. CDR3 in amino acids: CASSLQGALGKNIQYF. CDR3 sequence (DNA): TGTGCCAGCAGCTTACAGGGGGCTTTAGGCAAAAACATTCAGTACTTC.

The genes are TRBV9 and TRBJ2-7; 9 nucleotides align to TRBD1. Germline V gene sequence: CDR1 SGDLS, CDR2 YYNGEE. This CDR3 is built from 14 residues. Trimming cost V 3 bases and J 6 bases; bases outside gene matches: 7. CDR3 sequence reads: CASSAGTGLVEQYF. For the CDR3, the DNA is TGTGCCAGCAGCGCTGGGACAGGGTTGGTCGAGCAGTACTTC.

The CDR3 region is CASSDPVSYNEQFF. CDR3 bases: TGTGCCAGCAGTGACCCCGTATCCTACAATGAGCAGTTCTTC. V usage is TRBV2 and J usage is TRBJ2-1, with D uncertain. The CDR3 has 14 residues. Trimming shortened V by 3 bases and J by 1 base, and 7 bases separated the two germline ends. Germline V gene lookup returns CDR1 SNHLY and CDR2 FYNNEI.

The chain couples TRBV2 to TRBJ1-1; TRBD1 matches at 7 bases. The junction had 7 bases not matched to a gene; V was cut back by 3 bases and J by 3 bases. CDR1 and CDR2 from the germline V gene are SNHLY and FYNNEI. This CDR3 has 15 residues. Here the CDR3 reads CASSDQPQGDTEAFF. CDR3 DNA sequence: TGTGCCAGCAGTGATCAGCCCCAGGGGGACACTGAAGCTTTCTTT.

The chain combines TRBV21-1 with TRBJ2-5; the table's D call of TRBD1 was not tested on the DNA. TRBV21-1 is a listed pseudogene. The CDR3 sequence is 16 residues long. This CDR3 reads CASSIQNRDSQETQYF. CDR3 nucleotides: TGTGCCAGCAGCATCCAGAACCGGGACAGCCAAGAGACCCAGTACTTC.

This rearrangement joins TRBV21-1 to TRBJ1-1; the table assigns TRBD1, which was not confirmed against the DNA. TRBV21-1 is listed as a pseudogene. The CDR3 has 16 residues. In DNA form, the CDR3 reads TGTGCCAGCAGCCCCTACCGCCGACAGAGCAACACTGAAGCTTTCTTT. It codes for CASSPYRRQSNTEAFF.

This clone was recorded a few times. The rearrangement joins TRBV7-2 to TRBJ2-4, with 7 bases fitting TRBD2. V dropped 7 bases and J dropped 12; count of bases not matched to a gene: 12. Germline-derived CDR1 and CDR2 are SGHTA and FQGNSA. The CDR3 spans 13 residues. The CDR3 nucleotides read TGTGCCAGCACCACCGGGGAGGGGTCAACTCAGTACTTC. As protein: CASTTGEGSTQYF.

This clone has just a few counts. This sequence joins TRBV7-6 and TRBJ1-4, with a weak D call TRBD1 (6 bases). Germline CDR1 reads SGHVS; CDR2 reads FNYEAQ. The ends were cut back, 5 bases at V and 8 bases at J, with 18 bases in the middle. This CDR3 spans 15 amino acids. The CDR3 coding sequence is TGTGCCAGCAGCCCGGCCTTGGGGGCTTGGGAAAAACTGTTTTTT. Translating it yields CASSPALGAWEKLFF.

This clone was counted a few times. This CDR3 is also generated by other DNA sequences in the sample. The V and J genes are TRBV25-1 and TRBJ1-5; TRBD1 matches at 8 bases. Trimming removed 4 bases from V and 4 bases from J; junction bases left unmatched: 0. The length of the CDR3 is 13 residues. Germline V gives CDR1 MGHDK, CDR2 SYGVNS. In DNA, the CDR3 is TGTGCCAGCAGTGGACAGGGGAATCAGCCCCAGCATTTT. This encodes CASSGQGNQPQHF.

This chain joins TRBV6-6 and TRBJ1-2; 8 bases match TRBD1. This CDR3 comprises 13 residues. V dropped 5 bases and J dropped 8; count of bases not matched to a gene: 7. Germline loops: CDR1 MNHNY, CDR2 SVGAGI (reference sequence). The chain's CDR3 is CASSRTGTGGYTF. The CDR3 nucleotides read TGTGCCAGCAGTAGGACAGGGACGGGAGGCTACACCTTC.

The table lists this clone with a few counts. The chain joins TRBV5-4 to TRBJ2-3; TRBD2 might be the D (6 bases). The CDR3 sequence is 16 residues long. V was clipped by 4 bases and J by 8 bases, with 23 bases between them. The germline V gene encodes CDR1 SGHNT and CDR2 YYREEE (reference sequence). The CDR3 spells CASSPGRSGTIGTQYF. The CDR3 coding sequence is TGTGCCAGCAGCCCAGGGAGGTCGGGGACCATTGGTACGCAGTATTTT.

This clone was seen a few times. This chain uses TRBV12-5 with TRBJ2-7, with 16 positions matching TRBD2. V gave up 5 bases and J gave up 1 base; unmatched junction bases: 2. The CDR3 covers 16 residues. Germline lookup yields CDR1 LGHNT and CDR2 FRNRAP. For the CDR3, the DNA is TGTGCTAGTGGTCCGGGACTAGCGGGGGGGTCCTACGAGCAGTACTTC. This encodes CASGPGLAGGSYEQYF.

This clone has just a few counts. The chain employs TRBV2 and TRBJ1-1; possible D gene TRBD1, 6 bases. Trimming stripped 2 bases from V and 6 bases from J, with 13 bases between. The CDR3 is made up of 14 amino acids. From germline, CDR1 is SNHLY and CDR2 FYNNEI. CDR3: CASSEMGHRAEAFF. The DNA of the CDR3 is TGTGCCAGCAGTGAAATGGGACACAGGGCTGAAGCTTTCTTT.

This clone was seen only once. CDR3 bases: TGTGCCAGCAGCCAACCGGGACAGGGCTTGACTGAAGCTTTCTTT. This gives the protein CASSQPGQGLTEAFF. This chain connects TRBV28 to TRBJ1-1; 9 bases are a match to TRBD1. With V trimmed by 6 bases and J by 5 bases, 10 bases remained unmatched. Per germline, CDR1 MDHEN and CDR2 SYDVKM. The CDR3 spans 15 residues.

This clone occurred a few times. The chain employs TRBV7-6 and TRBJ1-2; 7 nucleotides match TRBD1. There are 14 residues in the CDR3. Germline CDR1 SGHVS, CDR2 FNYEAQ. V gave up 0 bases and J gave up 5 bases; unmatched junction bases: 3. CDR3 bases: TGTGCCAGCAGCTTAGCAGGGGGCGGTTATGGCTACACCTTC. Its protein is CASSLAGGGYGYTF.

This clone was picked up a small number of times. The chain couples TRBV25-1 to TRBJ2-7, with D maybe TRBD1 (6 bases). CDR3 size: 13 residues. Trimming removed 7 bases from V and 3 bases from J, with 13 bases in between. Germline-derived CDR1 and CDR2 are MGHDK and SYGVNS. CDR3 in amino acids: CASTQDSFYEQYF. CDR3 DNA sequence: TGTGCCAGCACCCAGGACAGCTTCTACGAGCAGTACTTC.